These 8 T cell receptor beta chains share one sample of origin, sequenced in a study of cytomegalovirus exposure and HLA in healthy donors (dated by TCRdb to about 2017). The method was the immunoSEQ multiplex PCR assay. The immuneACCESS repertoire file appears here via TCRdb, limited to in-frame rearrangements. These files lack a portion of the clones; in checked studies, under half of the deficit traces to unresolved V genes, and the cause of the others is not known. This sample is represented by some 330,000 clones; roughly 89% of them were singletons. The ten largest clones capture about 0.8% of the sample. Sequencing input: PBMCs. The receptor source for this set is a young woman in good health and CMV-seronegative.

This clone was found a few times. This sequence joins TRBV10-2 and TRBJ2-1; 7 bases line up with TRBD2. Per germline, CDR1 WSHSY and CDR2 SAAADI. The CDR3 covers 15 residues. The ends lost 3 bases at V and 4 bases at J; junction bases unmatched: 6. The CDR3, as DNA: TGCGCCAGCAGTGACTCGACTAGCAGATACAATGAGCAGTTCTTC. Protein product: CASSDSTSRYNEQFF.

The genes are TRBV18 and TRBJ1-1, with D possibly TRBD1 on 6 matching bases. The CDR3 is 15 amino acids. V shed 1 base and J shed 5 bases, with 14 bases lying between them. Germline CDR1 reads KGHSH; CDR2 reads LQKENI. CDR3: CASSPRPNQGTEAFF. CDR3 sequence (DNA): TGTGCCAGCTCACCACGCCCTAATCAGGGGACTGAAGCTTTCTTT.

The chain is built from TRBV5-4 and TRBJ1-2, with D possibly matching TRBD1 (6 bases). The V gene's germline CDR1 is SGHNT and CDR2 YYREEE (reference sequence). V lost 4 bases to trimming and J lost 5 bases, with 21 bases between them. The CDR3 extends over 16 amino acids. The CDR3 here is CASSLGGQSRGYGYTF. The CDR3 coding sequence is TGTGCCAGCAGCCTCGGAGGACAGTCGAGGGGTTATGGCTACACCTTC.

This chain connects TRBV15 to TRBJ1-3; unclear D gene. This CDR3 is 14 amino acids long. The germline CDR1 and CDR2 sequences are LNHNV and YYDKDF (reference sequence). V lost 6 bases and J 4 bases, leaving 13 bases between the germline ends. CDR3 DNA sequence: TGTGCCACCAGTGCAGAAAATGAAGGAAACACCATATATTTT. This translates into CATSAENEGNTIYF.

The count of this clone is one. The J gene is TRBJ2-5, the V gene TRBV7-2, with TRBD2 as a possible D gene (6 bases). This CDR3 has 15 residues. Germline lookup yields CDR1 SGHTA and CDR2 FQGNSA. The ends were cut back, 7 bases at V and 2 bases at J, with 17 bases in the middle. The CDR3 region has the DNA TGTGCCAGCACCCTACACCACGGAGGGCAAGAGACCCAGTACTTC. Encoded protein: CASTLHHGGQETQYF. The variable domain in full, completed from reference TRBV7-2 and TRBJ2-5, reads GAGVSQSPSNKVTEKGKDVELRCDPISGHTALYWYRQSLGQGLEFLIYFQGNSAPDKSGLPSDRFSAERTGGSVSTLTIQRTQQEDSAVYLCASTLHHGGQETQYFGPGTRLLVL.

The rearrangement links TRBV4-1 to TRBJ1-2, with 10 positions matching TRBD1. The CDR3 is 15 residues long. Germline loops: CDR1 MGHRA, CDR2 YSYEKL. The ends lost 4 bases at V and 3 bases at J; junction bases unmatched: 5. In nucleotides, the CDR3 is TGCGCCAGCAGCCCAGCCGGGACAGGGGACTATGGCTACACCTTC. It is translated as CASSPAGTGDYGYTF.

The chain has TRBV27 and TRBJ2-1; 14 bases fit TRBD2. This CDR3 contains 16 residues. The germline CDR1 and CDR2 sequences are MNHEY and SMNVEV (reference sequence). J gave up 15 bases and V 0 bases, and 10 bases lay outside the gene matches. The CDR3 DNA reads TGTGCCAGCAGTTTATCGATAGCCGGGACTAGCGGGAGAAGGTTCTTC. This translates into CASSLSIAGTSGRRFF.

Many counts were recorded for this clone. Other DNA sequences in this specimen translate into the identical CDR3. This chain uses TRBV6-1 with TRBJ2-1; the match to TRBD2 covers 11 bases. The CDR3 has 15 residues. The J segment lost 4 bases and the V segment lost 3 bases, leaving 2 bases of the junction unmatched. Per the germline V gene, CDR1 is MNHNS and CDR2 is SASEGT. The CDR3 DNA reads as TGTGCCAGCAGTGAGTTAGCGGGAGGGTACAATGAGCAGTTCTTC. Protein: CASSELAGGYNEQFF.